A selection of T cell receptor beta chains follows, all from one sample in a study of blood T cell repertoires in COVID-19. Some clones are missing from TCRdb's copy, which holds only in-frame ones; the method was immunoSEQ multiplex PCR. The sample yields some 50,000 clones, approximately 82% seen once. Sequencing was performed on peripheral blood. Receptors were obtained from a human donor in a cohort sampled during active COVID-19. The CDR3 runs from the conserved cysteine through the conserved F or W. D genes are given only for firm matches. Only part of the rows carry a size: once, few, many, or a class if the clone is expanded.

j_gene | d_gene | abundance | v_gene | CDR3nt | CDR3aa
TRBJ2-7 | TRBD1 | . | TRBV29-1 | TGCAGCGTTGGACAGGGTGGGTACGAGCAGTACTTC | CSVGQGGYEQYF
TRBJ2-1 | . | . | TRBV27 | TGTGCCAGCAGCCCGGGAGTCAGGTCCTACAATGAGCAGTTCTTC | CASSPGVRSYNEQFF
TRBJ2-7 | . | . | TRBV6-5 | TGTGCCAGTAGTACCGCTAGGGCCGGCCGGGGGGAGCAGTACTTC | CASSTARAGRGEQYF
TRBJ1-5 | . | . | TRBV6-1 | TGTGCCAGCAGTGAAGCCCCCCGGGGTCAGCCCCAGCATTTT | CASSEAPRGQPQHF
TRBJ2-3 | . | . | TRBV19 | TGTGCCAGTAATCCTAGGGGTTGGACAGATACGCAGTATTTT | CASNPRGWTDTQYF
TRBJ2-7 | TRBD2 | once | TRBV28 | TGTGCCAGCAGTCCCCAAGATCTAGCGGGATCCTACGAGCAGTACTTC | CASSPQDLAGSYEQYF
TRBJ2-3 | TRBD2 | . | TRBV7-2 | TGTGCCAGCAGAGTAAATCAAGGACTAGCGGGAGTCGCAGATACGCAGTATTTT | CASRVNQGLAGVADTQYF
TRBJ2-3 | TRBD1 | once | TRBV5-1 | TGCGCCAGCCGACAGGGGGCGGGGGCAGATACGCAGTATTTT | CASRQGAGADTQYF
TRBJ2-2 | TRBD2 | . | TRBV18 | TGTGCCAGCTCACCACAAGTAGCGGGAGGCAACACCGGGGAGCTGTTTTTT | CASSPQVAGGNTGELFF
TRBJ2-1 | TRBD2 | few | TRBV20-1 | TGCAGTGCTAGTTTGGCTAGCGGTAGCTCCTACAATGAGCAGTTCTTC | CSASLASGSSYNEQFF
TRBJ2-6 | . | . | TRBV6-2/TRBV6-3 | TGTGCCAGCAGTTACTCAGCGGGACAGGCTGGGGCCAACGTCCTGACTTTC | CASSYSAGQAGANVLTF
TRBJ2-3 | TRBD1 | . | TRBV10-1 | TGCGCCAGCAACAGGGGGCTTGGAGATACGCAGTATTTT | CASNRGLGDTQYF
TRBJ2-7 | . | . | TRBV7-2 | TGTGCCAGCAGCTTGGGCGTGAGCTCCTACGAGCAGTACTTC | CASSLGVSSYEQYF
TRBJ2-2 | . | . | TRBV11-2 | TGTGCCAGCAGCCCCCAGGGGGAGCTGTTTTTT | CASSPQGELFF
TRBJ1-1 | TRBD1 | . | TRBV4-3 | TGCGCCAGCAGCCAAGAATACAGGGGGGACGCTGAAGCTTTCTTT | CASSQEYRGDAEAFF
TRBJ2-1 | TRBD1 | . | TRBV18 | TGTGCCAGCTCACCCTCTCACGGGACAGGGTACAATGAGCAGTTCTTC | CASSPSHGTGYNEQFF
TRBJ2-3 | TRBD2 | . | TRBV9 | TGTGCCAGCAGCGTTTCTCTCCTAGCGGGAGTCGATACGCAGTATTTT | CASSVSLLAGVDTQYF
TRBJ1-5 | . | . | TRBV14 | TGTGCCAGCAGCCAAGATCTAGAGGGGCCCCAGCATTTT | CASSQDLEGPQHF
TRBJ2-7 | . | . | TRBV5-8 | TGTGCCAGCATCCGCAGATCCTACGAGCAGTACTTC | CASIRRSYEQYF
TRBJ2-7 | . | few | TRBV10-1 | TGCGCCAGCAGTGAGTGCCAGGGACTTCCCTACGAGCAGTACTTC | CASSECQGLPYEQYF
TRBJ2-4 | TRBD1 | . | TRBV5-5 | TGTGCCAGCAGCGACAGGGGAAACATTCAGTACTTC | CASSDRGNIQYF